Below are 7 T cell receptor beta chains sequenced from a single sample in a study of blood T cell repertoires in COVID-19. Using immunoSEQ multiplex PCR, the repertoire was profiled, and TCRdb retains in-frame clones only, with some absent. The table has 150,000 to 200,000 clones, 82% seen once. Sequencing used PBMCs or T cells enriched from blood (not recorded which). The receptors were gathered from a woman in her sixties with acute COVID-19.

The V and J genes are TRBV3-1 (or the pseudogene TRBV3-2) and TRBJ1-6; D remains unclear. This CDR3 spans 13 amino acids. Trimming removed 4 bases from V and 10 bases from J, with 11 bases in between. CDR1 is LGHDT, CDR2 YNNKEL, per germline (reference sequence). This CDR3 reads CASSPKRTSPLHF. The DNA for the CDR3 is TGTGCCAGCAGCCCAAAGAGAACGTCACCCCTCCACTTT.

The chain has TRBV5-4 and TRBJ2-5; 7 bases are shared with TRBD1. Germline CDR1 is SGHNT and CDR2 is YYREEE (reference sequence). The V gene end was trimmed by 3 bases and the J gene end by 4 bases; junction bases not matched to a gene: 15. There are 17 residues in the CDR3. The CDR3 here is CASSSTSQGVGRETQYF. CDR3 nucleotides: TGTGCCAGCAGCTCGACCTCCCAGGGGGTGGGGAGAGAGACCCAGTACTTC.

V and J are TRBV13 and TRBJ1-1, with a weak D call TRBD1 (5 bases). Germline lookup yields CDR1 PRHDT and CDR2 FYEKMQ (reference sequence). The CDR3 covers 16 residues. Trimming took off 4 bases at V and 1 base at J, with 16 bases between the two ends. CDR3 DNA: TGTGCCAGCAGCTCCTCAGGGTCTTGGGCGAACACTGAAGCTTTCTTT. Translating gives CASSSSGSWANTEAFF. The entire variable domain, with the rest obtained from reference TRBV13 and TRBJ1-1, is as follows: AAGVIQSPRHLIKEKRETATLKCYPIPRHDTVYWYQQGPGQDPQFLISFYEKMQSDKGSIPDRFSAQQFSDYHSELNMSSLELGDSALYFCASSSSGSWANTEAFFGQGTRLTVV.

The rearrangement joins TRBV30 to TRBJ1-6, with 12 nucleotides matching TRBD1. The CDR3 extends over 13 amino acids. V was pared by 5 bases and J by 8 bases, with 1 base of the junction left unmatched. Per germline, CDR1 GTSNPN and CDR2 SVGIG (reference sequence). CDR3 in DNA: TGTGCCTGGGGGACAGGGGGCGATTCACCCCTCCACTTT. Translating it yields CAWGTGGDSPLHF.

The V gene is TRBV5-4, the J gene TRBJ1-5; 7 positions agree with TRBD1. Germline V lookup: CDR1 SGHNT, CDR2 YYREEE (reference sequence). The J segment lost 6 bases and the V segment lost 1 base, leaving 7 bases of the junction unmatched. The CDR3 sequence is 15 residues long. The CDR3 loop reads CASSLQGQTGQPQHF. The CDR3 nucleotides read TGTGCCAGCAGCTTGCAGGGACAGACGGGTCAGCCCCAGCATTTT.

CDR3 protein: CASSGAVGTSGYNEQFF. The CDR3 region has the DNA TGTGCCAGCAGCGGGGCCGTTGGGACTAGCGGATACAATGAGCAGTTCTTC. The chain combines TRBV5-6 with TRBJ2-1; 11 bases line up with TRBD2. V shed 4 bases, J shed 4 bases, and the junction held 10 bases outside the gene matches. CDR3 size: 17 residues. CDR1 and CDR2 from the germline V gene are SGHDT and YYEEEE. Using reference TRBV5-6 and TRBJ2-1 for the parts outside the CDR3, the full variable domain is DAGVTQSPTHLIKTRGQQVTLRCSPKSGHDTVSWYQQALGQGPQFIFQYYEEEERQRGNFPDRFSGHQFPNYSSELNVNALLLGDSALYLCASSGAVGTSGYNEQFFGPGTRLTVL.

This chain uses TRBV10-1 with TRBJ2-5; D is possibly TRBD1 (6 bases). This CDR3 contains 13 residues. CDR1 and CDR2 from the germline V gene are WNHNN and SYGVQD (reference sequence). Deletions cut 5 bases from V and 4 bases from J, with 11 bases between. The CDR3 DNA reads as TGCGCCAGCAGTTCAGGGGATTCAGAGACCCAGTACTTC. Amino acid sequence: CASSSGDSETQYF.